Sequencing of this T cell receptor beta chain was carried out in a study of T-cell memory formation after mild COVID-19. General study findings and limits: Some SARS-CoV-2-responding clones were already detected in memory before infection. Researchers could not confirm that second-wave clones peaking on day 37 targeted SARS-CoV-2.

V shed 0 bases and J shed 5 bases, with 7 bases lying between them. This CDR3 comprises 13 residues. TCRdb itself ran the 5' RACE reads through MiXCR, one entry per CDR3 protein. The profile shows approximately 180,000 distinct CDR3 sequences, about a sixth of them singletons. This clonotype was seen many times. Antigen: not known. The sequence came from an adult woman who had mild COVID-19 (a few samples of this study predate the infection). Cell type and time point are not known. The chain combines TRBV12-3 or TRBV12-4 with TRBJ1-1; D unclear. Sequenced: PBMCs or a T cell subset sorted from them (not recorded which). CDR3 nucleotides: TGTGCCAGCAGTTTAGCCTCGGGGACTGAAGCTTTCTTT. It encodes CASSLASGTEAFF.